These T cell receptor beta chains were read from a single sample in a study of blood T cell repertoires in COVID-19. The data were produced by immunoSEQ multiplex PCR, yet TCRdb's version contains in-frame clones alone and is incomplete. This sample has 210,000 or so clones, with about four fifths found just once. Sequenced input: peripheral blood. The receptors derive from a woman aged 40 to 50 with acute or convalescent COVID-19. Each CDR3 is given with its conserved first and last residue. The order of the fields is CDR3 length, clone size, J gene, V gene, D gene, CDR3 DNA, CDR3 protein. The D gene is left open where the match is weak. Some rows mark clone size as missing; the rest say once, few, many or name a class of expanded clone.

length: 15
size: few
J: TRBJ2-7
V: TRBV24-1
D: TRBD2
DNA: TGTGCCACCAGTGACTTAGCGGGGTTAGCCTACGAGCAGTACTTC
CDR3: CATSDLAGLAYEQYF

length: 16
size: .
J: TRBJ1-1
V: TRBV5-5
D: .
DNA: TGTGCCAGCAGCTTCCCCCGAGGTTATAGGAACACTGAAGCTTTCTTT
CDR3: CASSFPRGYRNTEAFF

length: 15
size: .
J: TRBJ1-4
V: TRBV6-5
D: TRBD1
DNA: TGTGCCAGCAAGTCTCAGGGACAGGTGAATGAAAAACTGTTTTTT
CDR3: CASKSQGQVNEKLFF

length: 18
size: .
J: TRBJ1-5
V: TRBV6-2/TRBV6-3
D: .
DNA: TGTGCCAGCAGTTACTCGATAGGTTTTGCGGTTAGCAATCAGCCCCAGCATTTT
CDR3: CASSYSIGFAVSNQPQHF

length: 15
size: .
J: TRBJ1-1
V: TRBV3-1/TRBV3-2
D: .
DNA: TGTGCCAGCAGCCGGGGGCAGGCCTTGAACACTGAAGCTTTCTTT
CDR3: CASSRGQALNTEAFF

length: 15
size: .
J: TRBJ2-7
V: TRBV5-1
D: TRBD1
DNA: TGCGCCAGCAGCTCCCAACCCGGGACAGACTACGAGCAGTACTTC
CDR3: CASSSQPGTDYEQYF

length: 13
size: .
J: TRBJ1-1
V: TRBV6-5
D: TRBD1
DNA: TGTGCCAGCAGGAGGACAGGGAGTTCTAAAGCTTTCTTT
CDR3: CASRRTGSSKAFF

length: 13
size: few
J: TRBJ2-7
V: TRBV6-5
D: .
DNA: TGTGCCAGCGGGGCGGGAATTATCTACGAGCAGTACTTC
CDR3: CASGAGIIYEQYF

length: 13
size: .
J: TRBJ2-3
V: TRBV10-3
D: .
DNA: TGTGCCATCAGTGAGTCCTTTACAGATACGCAGTATTTT
CDR3: CAISESFTDTQYF

length: 14
size: .
J: TRBJ2-1
V: TRBV5-1
D: TRBD2
DNA: TGCGCCAGCAGCCCTAGCGGGGGATACAATGAGCAGTTCTTC
CDR3: CASSPSGGYNEQFF

length: 15
size: .
J: TRBJ2-7
V: TRBV6-5
D: TRBD2
DNA: TGTGCCAGCACTCGACTAGCGGGAGGGCCAAACGAGCAGTACTTC
CDR3: CASTRLAGGPNEQYF

length: 15
size: .
J: TRBJ2-6
V: TRBV5-6
D: .
DNA: TGTGCCAGCAGCTTGGGAGGCTCTGGGGCCAACGTCCTGACTTTC
CDR3: CASSLGGSGANVLTF

length: 17
size: .
J: TRBJ2-4
V: TRBV10-3
D: .
DNA: TGTGCCATCAGTGAGTCGATAAACAGGGTCGGCAAAAACATTCAGTACTTC
CDR3: CAISESINRVGKNIQYF

length: 14
size: .
J: TRBJ2-6
V: TRBV9
D: .
DNA: TGTGCCAGCAGCTTCAGCTCTGGGGCCAACGTCCTGACTTTC
CDR3: CASSFSSGANVLTF

length: 20
size: few
J: TRBJ2-2
V: TRBV12-5
D: .
DNA: .
CDR3: CASGLVLGLAGGGTPGSCFF

length: 16
size: .
J: TRBJ2-5
V: TRBV3-1/TRBV3-2
D: .
DNA: TGTGCCAGCAGCCCCCGGGCAGGGTCGGTTATAGAGACCCAGTACTTC
CDR3: CASSPRAGSVIETQYF

length: 15
size: .
J: TRBJ2-7
V: TRBV7-8
D: .
DNA: TGTGCCAGCAGCTTCAGGCAGGGATCTTCCTACGAGCAGTACTTC
CDR3: CASSFRQGSSYEQYF

length: 14
size: .
J: TRBJ2-1
V: TRBV4-1
D: .
DNA: TGCGCCAGCACCTTACAGGGCAGCTACAATGAGCAGTTCTTC
CDR3: CASTLQGSYNEQFF

length: 12
size: .
J: TRBJ2-3
V: TRBV5-1
D: .
DNA: TGCGCCAGCAGACAGGGCGAAAGGACGCAGTATTTT
CDR3: CASRQGERTQYF

length: 12
size: .
J: TRBJ2-7
V: TRBV29-1
D: .
DNA: TGCAGCGTTCAGGTACCCCTCTACGAGCAGTACTTC
CDR3: CSVQVPLYEQYF

length: 16
size: .
J: TRBJ2-3
V: TRBV11-3
D: TRBD1
DNA: TGTGCCAGCAGCTTAGGGATCGGACAGGGGCCAGATACGCAGTATTTT
CDR3: CASSLGIGQGPDTQYF

length: 15
size: .
J: TRBJ1-5
V: TRBV6-1
D: TRBD1
DNA: TGTGCCAGCAGTGAAGTTGGGACAGCGTGGTCTCCCCAGCATTTT
CDR3: CASSEVGTAWSPQHF

length: 19
size: .
J: TRBJ2-3
V: TRBV3-1/TRBV3-2
D: .
DNA: TGTGCCAGCAGCCCACGAAGCCTACTCCCCTACCAAAGCACAGATACGCAGTATTTT
CDR3: CASSPRSLLPYQSTDTQYF

length: 20
size: .
J: TRBJ2-2
V: TRBV5-1
D: TRBD1
DNA: TGCGCCAGCAGCCGGACCTCCGGGACAGGGGATCTTATGAACACCGGGGAGCTGTTTTTT
CDR3: CASSRTSGTGDLMNTGELFF

length: 16
size: .
J: TRBJ2-5
V: TRBV12-5
D: TRBD1
DNA: TGTGCTAGTGGTTTGGTATTACAGGGGGCGGCCGAGACCCAGTACTTC
CDR3: CASGLVLQGAAETQYF

length: 15
size: .
J: TRBJ2-7
V: TRBV19
D: .
DNA: TGTGCCAGTAGTATGAAAGGGGGAGAGACCTACGAGCAGTACTTC
CDR3: CASSMKGGETYEQYF

length: 14
size: .
J: TRBJ2-4
V: TRBV12-2
D: .
DNA: TGTGCAAGTCGCTTTGGGGGAGGGCCCAACATTCAGTACTTC
CDR3: CASRFGGGPNIQYF

length: 15
size: .
J: TRBJ1-4
V: TRBV7-2
D: .
DNA: TGTGCCAGCAGCTTAGGAGGGGAGGCCACTGAAAAACTGTTTTTT
CDR3: CASSLGGEATEKLFF

length: 16
size: .
J: TRBJ2-1
V: TRBV21-1
D: .
DNA: TGTGCCAGCAGCGCCCTCTTAAGGGGCAGGGGCAATGAGCAGTTCTTC
CDR3: CASSALLRGRGNEQFF

length: 13
size: few
J: TRBJ1-1
V: TRBV6-6
D: .
DNA: TGTGCCAGCAGCCCCCACAGGGACACTGAAGCTTTCTTT
CDR3: CASSPHRDTEAFF

length: 14
size: .
J: TRBJ2-1
V: TRBV5-1
D: TRBD2
DNA: TGCGCCAGCAGCCCCAGCGGGGGGCCAGGTGAGCAGTTCTTC
CDR3: CASSPSGGPGEQFF

length: 14
size: once
J: TRBJ1-4
V: TRBV5-1
D: TRBD1
DNA: TGCGCCAGCAGCTTGGGACAGGGGGCTGAAAAACTGTTTTTT
CDR3: CASSLGQGAEKLFF

length: 16
size: .
J: TRBJ2-7
V: TRBV3-1/TRBV3-2
D: TRBD2
DNA: TGTGCCAGCAGCCCCGGCCCTAGCGGGAGCTCCTACGAGCAGTACTTC
CDR3: CASSPGPSGSSYEQYF

length: 18
size: .
J: TRBJ2-1
V: TRBV13
D: .
DNA: TGTGCCAGCAGCCCTCAGACTAGTTATGATTTAAGTTTGGATGAGCAGTTCTTC
CDR3: CASSPQTSYDLSLDEQFF

length: 15
size: few
J: TRBJ1-5
V: TRBV6-5
D: .
DNA: TGTGCCAGCAGTCCGGGCCGGGGGATCCATCAGCCCCAGCATTTT
CDR3: CASSPGRGIHQPQHF

length: 15
size: .
J: TRBJ2-2
V: TRBV5-8
D: .
DNA: TGTGCCAGCAGTTGGACCAGGACTACGGGCGGGGAGCTGTTTTTT
CDR3: CASSWTRTTGGELFF

length: 17
size: .
J: TRBJ2-3
V: TRBV10-2
D: TRBD2
DNA: TGCGCCAGCAGTGACCGGGGACTAGCGGGAGTCACAGATACGCAGTATTTT
CDR3: CASSDRGLAGVTDTQYF

length: 13
size: .
J: TRBJ1-2
V: TRBV5-6
D: TRBD1
DNA: TGTGCCAGCGGGACAGGTGCTAACTATGGCTACACCTTC
CDR3: CASGTGANYGYTF

length: 14
size: once
J: TRBJ1-1
V: TRBV3-1/TRBV3-2
D: .
DNA: TGTGCCAGCAGCCGATCGGGGGGCAACACTGAAGCTTTCTTT
CDR3: CASSRSGGNTEAFF

length: 12
size: .
J: TRBJ2-7
V: TRBV12-3/TRBV12-4
D: TRBD1
DNA: TGTGCCAGCAGTCGACAGGGTTGGGAGCAGTACTTC
CDR3: CASSRQGWEQYF

length: 13
size: .
J: TRBJ1-1
V: TRBV7-9
D: .
DNA: TGTGCCAGCAGCCTCCGTTTAAACACTGAAGCTTTCTTT
CDR3: CASSLRLNTEAFF

length: 15
size: .
J: TRBJ1-6
V: TRBV11-2
D: TRBD1
DNA: TGTGCCAGCAGCATCCGGACAGGGATGGCCTCACCCCTCCACTTT
CDR3: CASSIRTGMASPLHF

length: 14
size: .
J: TRBJ2-5
V: TRBV25-1
D: TRBD2
DNA: TGTGCCAGCAGAGTAGCGGGAGGGGCAGAGACCCAGTACTTC
CDR3: CASRVAGGAETQYF

length: 15
size: .
J: TRBJ2-7
V: TRBV5-1
D: TRBD2
DNA: TGCGCCAGCAGCCCCCTAGCGGCCATCTCCTACGAGCAGTACTTC
CDR3: CASSPLAAISYEQYF

length: 14
size: .
J: TRBJ1-5
V: TRBV9
D: .
DNA: TGTGCCAGCAGCTCTCACAGGGGCAATCAGCCCCAGCATTTT
CDR3: CASSSHRGNQPQHF

length: 15
size: many
J: TRBJ1-2
V: TRBV7-2
D: TRBD1
DNA: TGTGCCAGCAGCTTAGATCGGACAGGGGGGGATGGCTACACCTTC
CDR3: CASSLDRTGGDGYTF

length: 14
size: .
J: TRBJ1-1
V: TRBV6-2/TRBV6-3
D: .
DNA: TGTGCCAGCAGTTACGAACTGCAGAACACTGAAGCTTTCTTT
CDR3: CASSYELQNTEAFF

length: 14
size: few
J: TRBJ1-5
V: TRBV10-2
D: .
DNA: TGCGCCAGCCGCTTGGCAGCCCGCGGGCAGCCCCAGCATTTT
CDR3: CASRLAARGQPQHF

length: 15
size: once
J: TRBJ1-1
V: TRBV9
D: .
DNA: TGTGCCAGCAGCGCCACAGGCTCGGCAAACACTGAAGCTTTCTTT
CDR3: CASSATGSANTEAFF

length: 16
size: .
J: TRBJ2-7
V: TRBV19
D: TRBD2
DNA: TGTGCCAGTAGTATAGGCCAACTAGCGGGCTCCTACGAGCAGTACTTC
CDR3: CASSIGQLAGSYEQYF

length: 11
size: .
J: TRBJ1-2
V: TRBV29-1
D: .
DNA: TGCAGCGTTTTCGGGGAAGATGGCTACACCTTC
CDR3: CSVFGEDGYTF